What follows are 24 T cell receptor beta chains derived from one specimen sequenced in a study of blood T cell repertoires in COVID-19. The data were produced by immunoSEQ multiplex PCR, yet TCRdb's version contains in-frame clones alone and is incomplete. This sample has some 190,000 clones, with over 80% found just once. The sample comprised peripheral blood. These receptors all come from a woman aged 55-70 years with COVID-19, enrolled during active disease.

This sequence joins TRBV7-2 and TRBJ2-7; TRBD2 matches 8 bases. The CDR3 is 17 residues long. Germline CDR1 reads SGHTA; CDR2 reads FQGNSA. Trimming took 1 base from V and 3 from J; bases not matched to a gene: 11. The CDR3 spells CASSLDRPGGRRYEQYF. Here the CDR3 DNA reads TGTGCCAGCAGCTTAGACCGTCCGGGCGGGAGGCGCTACGAGCAGTACTTC.

V and J are TRBV5-1 and TRBJ1-6, with 7 bases aligning to TRBD1. Germline values: CDR1 SGHRS, CDR2 YFSETQ. The CDR3 runs 20 residues. J gave up 0 bases and V 1 base, and 13 bases lay outside the gene matches. CDR3 protein: CASSLPPPGQESSYNSPLHF. The CDR3 nucleotides are TGCGCCAGCAGCTTGCCCCCCCCCGGACAGGAGAGCTCCTATAATTCACCCCTCCACTTT. The full variable domain, rest sourced from reference TRBV5-1 and TRBJ1-6, is KAGVTQTPRYLIKTRGQQVTLSCSPISGHRSVSWYQQTPGQGLQFLFEYFSETQRNKGNFPGRFSGRQFSNSRSEMNVSTLELGDSALYLCASSLPPPGQESSYNSPLHFGNGTRLTVT.

V usage is TRBV7-3 and J usage is TRBJ2-5; a possible D gene is TRBD2 (6 bases). The germline gives CDR1 SGHTA, CDR2 FQGTGA. The V gene lost 5 bases and the J gene lost 0 bases, with 13 bases spanning the gap. The CDR3 length is 15 residues. This chain's CDR3 is CASSPGLPNQETQYF. The DNA for the CDR3 is TGTGCCAGCAGCCCGGGACTCCCTAACCAAGAGACCCAGTACTTC. The entire variable domain, with the rest obtained from reference TRBV7-3 and TRBJ2-5, is as follows: GAGVSQTPSNKVTEKGKYVELRCDPISGHTALYWYRQSLGQGPEFLIYFQGTGAADDSGLPNDRFFAVRPEGSVSTLKIQRTERGDSAVYLCASSPGLPNQETQYFGPGTRLLVL.

J is TRBJ2-6 and V is TRBV4-1, with 10 bases lining up with TRBD1. The V and J ends lost 4 bases and 2 bases, in that order; junction bases with no gene match: 11. Germline V gene sequence: CDR1 MGHRA, CDR2 YSYEKL. This CDR3 is built from 19 residues. The CDR3 is CASSPILGQGVPGANVLTF. CDR3 DNA sequence: TGCGCCAGCAGCCCGATATTAGGACAGGGGGTCCCTGGGGCCAACGTCCTGACTTTC.

The chain carries TRBV5-3 and TRBJ2-7; no clear D gene. TRBV5-3 is noted as an ORF with a role that remains uncertain. The V and J ends lost 2 bases and 2 bases respectively, with 8 bases between them. This CDR3 is built from 13 residues. The CDR3 here is CARSFDTPYEQYV. CDR3 nucleotide sequence: TGTGCCAGAAGCTTCGACACCCCCTACGAGCAGTACGTC.

A few counts support this clone. The chain links TRBV7-9 to TRBJ1-2; D possibly corresponds to TRBD1 (6 bases). The CDR3 loop spans 19 amino acids. In germline, CDR1 is SEHNR, CDR2 FQNEAQ (reference sequence). Trimming stripped 1 base from V and 4 bases from J, with 25 bases between. Here the CDR3 DNA reads TGTGCCAGCAGCTTAGATCCCCTGGAAAAAACAGGGTTCCTCTATGGCTACACCTTC. It yields the protein CASSLDPLEKTGFLYGYTF. Full variable domain (outside the CDR3, taken from reference TRBV7-9 and TRBJ1-2): DTGVSQNPRHKITKRGQNVTFRCDPISEHNRLYWYRQTLGQGPEFLTYFQNEAQLEKSRLLSDRFSAERPKGSFSTLEIQRTEQGDSAMYLCASSLDPLEKTGFLYGYTFGSGTRLTVV.

This clone has only one observation. The J gene is TRBJ1-2, the V gene TRBV6-1, with D possibly matching TRBD1 (6 bases). Trimming removed 5 bases at V and 4 bases at J, with 17 bases between. The CDR3 totals 15 residues. Germline V CDR1 and CDR2: MNHNS, SASEGT. This CDR3 reads CASSFDRYLIYGYTF. As DNA, the CDR3 is TGTGCCAGCAGTTTTGACAGGTACCTCATCTATGGCTACACCTTC.

The gene calls are TRBV2 and TRBJ1-2; D not resolved. The CDR3 totals 13 residues. V was clipped by 4 bases and J by 4 bases, with 10 bases between them. From germline, CDR1 is SNHLY and CDR2 FYNNEI. CDR3 loop: CASSGSAGYGYTF. Here the CDR3 DNA reads TGTGCCAGCAGTGGTTCCGCGGGCTATGGCTACACCTTC.

The CDR3 loop is CSVVNLRGASTDTQYF. In DNA form, the CDR3 reads TGCAGCGTCGTGAACCTGCGGGGAGCTAGCACAGATACGCAGTATTTT. The chain employs TRBV29-1 and TRBJ2-3, with D possibly matching TRBD2 (6 bases). Trimming took off 6 bases at V and 0 bases at J, with 19 bases between the two ends. The CDR3 has 16 amino acids. CDR1 SQVTM and CDR2 ANQGSEA come from the germline V gene.

V is TRBV28 and J is TRBJ2-5; unclear D gene. The CDR3 sequence is 14 residues long. The V gene lost 3 bases and the J gene lost 2 bases, with 10 bases spanning the gap. Germline V gene data show CDR1 as MDHEN and CDR2 as SYDVKM. The CDR3 DNA reads as TGTGCCAGCAGTTTGCCACGGGTACAAGAGACCCAGTACTTC. This sequence encodes CASSLPRVQETQYF.

The chain couples TRBV6-5 to TRBJ1-1; 8 bases are shared with TRBD1. Germline loops: CDR1 MNHEY, CDR2 SVGAGI. Trimming took 4 bases from V and 12 from J; bases not matched to a gene: 13. This CDR3 has 14 residues. The CDR3 bases are TGTGCCAGCAGTTTTCGAACCGGGACAGGCTCAACTTTCTTT. Protein product: CASSFRTGTGSTFF.

The chain has TRBV19 and TRBJ2-2; maybe TRBD2 (5 bases). Germline V CDR1 and CDR2: LNHDA, SQIVND (reference sequence). V lost 2 bases and J lost 4, with 14 bases in between. This CDR3 has 16 residues. The CDR3 bases are TGTGCCAGTAGTATACGAACGGACTCTCGCACCGGGGAGCTGTTTTTT. Translating it yields CASSIRTDSRTGELFF.

The gene calls are TRBV29-1 and TRBJ2-7; 9 nucleotides match TRBD2. Germline V gene sequence: CDR1 SQVTM, CDR2 ANQGSEA. Unmatched junction bases numbered 9, after V lost 3 bases and J lost 6 bases. The CDR3 is 14 amino acids. This CDR3 is CSVERSSGIREQYF. The CDR3 region has the DNA TGCAGCGTTGAGAGGTCTAGCGGGATCCGCGAGCAGTACTTC.

This chain connects TRBV2 to TRBJ2-1, with 11 bases that match TRBD2. Losses at the gene ends were 7 bases for V and 5 bases for J; bases not matched to a gene: 7. The germline V gene has CDR1 SNHLY and CDR2 FYNNEI. The CDR3 extends over 15 amino acids. CDR3 sequence (DNA): TGTGCCAGCACGCAGGGGACTAGCGGAAACAATGAGCAGTTCTTC. It is translated as CASTQGTSGNNEQFF.

The CDR3: CASSLGDRGNEKLFF. The CDR3 DNA reads as TGTGCCAGCAGCTTAGGGGACAGGGGGAATGAAAAACTGTTTTTT. The V call is TRBV7-9, the J call TRBJ1-4, with 11 bases aligning to TRBD1. CDR1 is SEHNR and CDR2 is FQNEAQ in the germline V gene (reference sequence). The CDR3 spans 15 residues. J gave up 5 bases and V 1 base, and 0 bases lay outside the gene matches.

The genes are TRBV7-6 and TRBJ1-1; D gene unclear. Germline lookup yields CDR1 SGHVS and CDR2 FNYEAQ. The CDR3 has 14 residues. With 3 bases removed from V and 4 bases from J, the gap between germline ends came to 12 bases. CDR3 bases: TGTGCCAGCAGCTTCCAGGTGGCAGGCACTGAAGCTTTCTTT. It encodes CASSFQVAGTEAFF.

The chain recombines TRBV27 with TRBJ2-1, with 10 bases identical to TRBD2. Trimming at V came to 5 bases and at J to 3 bases, leaving 7 bases not matched to a gene. CDR3 length: 16 amino acids. Germline V lookup: CDR1 MNHEY, CDR2 SMNVEV (reference sequence). Written as DNA, the CDR3 is TGTGCCAGCAGTGGGTTAGCGGGAGGAAACTACAATGAGCAGTTCTTC. It specifies CASSGLAGGNYNEQFF.

This clone was counted once. The rearrangement uses TRBV7-9 and TRBJ2-1; 8 bases fit TRBD2. J was trimmed by 0 bases and V by 2 bases; bases with no gene match: 0. The CDR3 consists of 15 residues. CDR1 is SEHNR, CDR2 FQNEAQ, per germline (reference sequence). CDR3 amino acids: CASSLLAGSYNEQFF. The CDR3 nucleotides read TGTGCCAGCAGCTTACTAGCGGGCTCCTACAATGAGCAGTTCTTC.

This chain connects TRBV5-6 to TRBJ1-5; D is undetermined. Germline CDR1 and CDR2: SGHDT and YYEEEE. The length of the CDR3 is 14 residues. The V end was cut by 4 bases, the J end by 4 bases, with 12 bases between. The CDR3 loop is CASSGYRGNQPQHF. The CDR3 nucleotides read TGTGCCAGCAGCGGGTACCGGGGAAATCAGCCCCAGCATTTT.

This clone was recorded a few times. The chain recombines TRBV5-4 with TRBJ2-1, with 8 bases that match TRBD2. Germline V CDR1 and CDR2: SGHNT, YYREEE (reference sequence). After removal of 0 bases from V and 7 bases from J, the junction contained 9 bases not matched to a gene. This CDR3 contains 16 residues. DNA of the CDR3: TGTGCCAGCAGCTTGGGAGGAGAAGCGGGAGTGAATGAGCAGTTCTTC. It specifies CASSLGGEAGVNEQFF.

CDR3 protein: CASSLMRQGRGGYTF. CDR3 nucleotide sequence: TGTGCCAGCAGCCTAATGCGACAGGGCCGGGGCGGCTACACCTTC. This chain links TRBV7-9 with TRBJ1-2, with TRBD1 matching over 7 bases. The junction had 14 bases not matched to a gene; V was cut back by 5 bases and J by 8 bases. The CDR3 totals 15 residues. Germline V gene sequence: CDR1 SEHNR, CDR2 FQNEAQ (reference sequence). Combining the CDR3 with reference TRBV7-9 and TRBJ1-2 gives the whole variable domain DTGVSQNPRHKITKRGQNVTFRCDPISEHNRLYWYRQTLGQGPEFLTYFQNEAQLEKSRLLSDRFSAERPKGSFSTLEIQRTEQGDSAMYLCASSLMRQGRGGYTFGSGTRLTVV.

The gene calls are TRBV9 and TRBJ2-1, with 9 bases fitting TRBD2. V trimming: 0 bases; J trimming: 6 bases; junction bases outside the gene matches: 10. The CDR3 length is 17 residues. The germline CDR1 and CDR2 sequences are SGDLS and YYNGEE. The DNA of the CDR3 is TGTGCCAGCAGCGTAGCCAGCGGGGGGCTCCAATCCAATGAGCAGTTCTTC. Residues: CASSVASGGLQSNEQFF.

The sample holds a few counts of this clone. This chain joins TRBV7-3 and TRBJ1-1; maybe TRBD1 (6 bases). Per the germline V gene, CDR1 is SGHTA and CDR2 is FQGTGA. The CDR3 covers 14 residues. The germline V and J ends were trimmed by 6 bases and 4 bases, with 15 bases remaining between them. In nucleotides, the CDR3 is TGTGCCAGCAGTCGGGACACTAGAGGCACTGAAGCTTTCTTT. This translates into CASSRDTRGTEAFF.

The V and J genes are TRBV20-1 and TRBJ2-1, with D hard to call. V was cut by 5 bases and J by 8 bases, with 7 bases left in between. Germline V gene sequence: CDR1 DFQATT, CDR2 SNEGSKA (reference sequence). CDR3 length: 10 amino acids. The CDR3 sequence is CSALIDEQFF. The CDR3, as DNA: TGCAGTGCTCTAATTGATGAGCAGTTCTTC.